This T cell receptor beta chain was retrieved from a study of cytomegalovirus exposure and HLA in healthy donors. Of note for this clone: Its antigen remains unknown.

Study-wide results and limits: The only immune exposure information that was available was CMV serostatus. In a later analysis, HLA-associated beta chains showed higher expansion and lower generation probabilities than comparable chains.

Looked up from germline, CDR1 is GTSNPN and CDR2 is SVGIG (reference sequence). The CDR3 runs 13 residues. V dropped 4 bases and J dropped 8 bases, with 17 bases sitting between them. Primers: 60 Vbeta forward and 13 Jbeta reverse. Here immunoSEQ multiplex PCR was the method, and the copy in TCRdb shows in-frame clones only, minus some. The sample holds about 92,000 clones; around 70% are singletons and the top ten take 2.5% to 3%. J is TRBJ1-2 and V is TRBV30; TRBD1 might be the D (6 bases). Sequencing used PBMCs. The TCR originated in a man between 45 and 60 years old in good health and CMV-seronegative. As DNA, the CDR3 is TGTGCCTGGACCACAATTTTCGGGACAGGCTACACCTTC. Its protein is CAWTTIFGTGYTF.